This T cell receptor (beta chain) is drawn from a study of beta chain features in type 1 diabetes listed by TCRdb under 2018. Some background on the complete study: Mean age, gender distribution, total cell number and subset yield were not different between patients and healthy donors. In the study, TCRB repertoires of sorted circulating CD4+ T cell subsets from recently diagnosed type 1 diabetes patients were compared with those of matched healthy donors. A total of 85 million to 140 million sorted cells were examined across all samples, and a strong correlation was observed between cell number per subset and RNA yield. Naive and central memory subsets were obtained from all 28 donors, but regulatory and stem cell-like memory subsets were isolated from only 8 patients and roughly 8 healthy donors. Beyond this particular receptor, the publication reports: Type 1 diabetes patients showed a moderate but significant shortening of TCRB CDR3 length in all four CD4+ subsets. Shorter templates might be favored by PCR, yet because patient and control samples were amplified and corrected together, any such skew would affect both groups equally. Because the HLA sub-analyses included only small numbers of individuals, any influence of HLA type on TCRB rearrangement was left unresolved. Fewer insertions and more nucleotide deletions at VDJ recombination sites were observed in patients with type 1 diabetes, implying thymic rearrangement abnormalities. The naive, central memory and regulatory TCRB repertoires appeared to resemble one another more closely among patients than among healthy donors. Because cDNA was sequenced instead of genomic DNA, highly expressing activated cells could be over-represented, though the groups showed no difference in activation or CD3 levels.

This clone was found a few times. Its antigen is currently not known. Base qualities are not recorded, but no much larger clone differs from it by a single base. A single peripheral blood draw of 95 to 150 mL on average was collected from each donor into heparinised tubes. A BD FACSAria II was used to sort naive, central memory, regulatory and stem cell-like memory CD4+ T cells with a panel that included CD45RO, CCR7, CD25, CD127, CD95 and CD27. Every sorted population had a purity above 95%. PBMCs were isolated immediately by Lymphoprep density gradient centrifugation and stained directly without culture. So that batch effects would be minimized, each experiment stained and sorted samples in pairs, pairing one healthy donor with one patient. The entire isolated RNA was reverse transcribed using the High Capacity cDNA Reverse Transcription Kit, and thus expressed TCRB transcripts were sequenced. Naive, central memory and regulatory T cell samples underwent deep immunoSEQ sequencing, averaging about 3.57 million total reads per sample. Sorted cells were lysed in RLT buffer and RNA was extracted with DNase-treated RNeasy Micro or Mini kits, depending on cell number. To prevent cross-contamination, every cell subset was processed on its own, while patient and healthy donor samples were processed together. The immunoSEQ multiplex PCR was used to amplify TCRB sequences from cDNA, yielding 87-bp fragments that span the CDR3 region. Sequencing of the amplicons was done on the Illumina HiSeq platform. The paper's processing steps were these. Synthetic template baselines were used to correct PCR bias computationally, reads within Hamming distance 2 were collapsed together, and singletons that could not be merged were discarded. Reads were aligned to IMGT to assign V, D and J genes, CDR3 length, and insertions or deletions at six rearrangement sites. Within each subset, clonotype counts were normalized to the number of sorted cells before true diversity and Gini coefficients were calculated with the tcR R package. The overlap coefficient, calculated on TCRB nucleotide sequences, was used to measure repertoire sharing. Out-of-frame TCRB sequences from naive cells were analyzed to stand in for the pre-selection repertoire. The immuneACCESS repertoire file appears here via TCRdb, limited to in-frame rearrangements. These files lack a portion of the clones; in checked studies, under half of the deficit traces to unresolved V genes, and the cause of the others is not known. The DNA gave D and trimming, while V, J and clone size come from that table. The sample contains 600,000 to 700,000 clones, around an eighth of them found a single time. 0.022% of the sample is held by the ten biggest clonotypes.

The sample taken for sequencing was naive CD4+ T cells from blood. Read against the paper, the sample's cell subset or site label means: true naive CD4+ T cells. The sequence came from a man in his late teens or twenties with type 1 diabetes.

The DNA is TGTGCCAGCAGCCAGCCGGGACTCGAGGAGACCCAGTACTTC. Its amino acids are CASSQPGLEETQYF. The chain was built from TRBV4-2 and TRBJ2-5; possibly the D gene is TRBD2, per 6 matching bases. V and J lose 3 bases and 5 bases, and a span of 13 bases separates them. CDR1 LGHNA and CDR2 YNFKEQ were looked up in the germline V gene. Including cysteine and phenylalanine, the CDR3 has 14 amino acids. The CDR3 DNA has 42 bases and is translated from base 1.